This TCR beta chain originates from a study of T cells in Graves' hyperthyroidism and ophthalmopathy. The study, taken as a whole, reports: Most thyroid-expanded clonotypes above 0.001 were also found in blood.

The germline CDR1 and CDR2 sequences are SQVTM and ANQGSEA. The CDR3 length is 15 residues. V lost 0 bases, J lost 4 bases, and 6 bases stayed unmatched. The TCR beta CDR3 regions underwent amplification using RNA transcripts as the source. The HTBI set primed first-round TCR CDR3 RT-PCR. TCRdb processed the multiplex PCR reads anew with MiXCR; each CDR3 protein has one entry. The sample has around 720,000 distinct CDR3 sequences, 30% to 40% seen once; the top ten hold around 30%. This clonotype was found many times. The antigen is not known. Uncontrolled infection, other autoimmune disease, pregnancy or lactation excluded patients. Diagnoses were established using clinical symptoms, serum thyroxine and TRAb, thyroid ultrasound and orbital computed tomography. The authors obtained PBMCs from over 8.5 ml of fresh peripheral blood.

The origin of this receptor is a woman in her thirties or forties with Graves' hyperthyroidism. The sample consisted of blood. The chain combines TRBV29-1 with TRBJ1-2, with TRBD1 matching over 9 bases. This CDR3 reads CSVEDRQTGGYGYTF. The CDR3 region has the DNA TGCAGCGTTGAAGATCGGCAGACAGGGGGCTATGGCTACACCTTC.